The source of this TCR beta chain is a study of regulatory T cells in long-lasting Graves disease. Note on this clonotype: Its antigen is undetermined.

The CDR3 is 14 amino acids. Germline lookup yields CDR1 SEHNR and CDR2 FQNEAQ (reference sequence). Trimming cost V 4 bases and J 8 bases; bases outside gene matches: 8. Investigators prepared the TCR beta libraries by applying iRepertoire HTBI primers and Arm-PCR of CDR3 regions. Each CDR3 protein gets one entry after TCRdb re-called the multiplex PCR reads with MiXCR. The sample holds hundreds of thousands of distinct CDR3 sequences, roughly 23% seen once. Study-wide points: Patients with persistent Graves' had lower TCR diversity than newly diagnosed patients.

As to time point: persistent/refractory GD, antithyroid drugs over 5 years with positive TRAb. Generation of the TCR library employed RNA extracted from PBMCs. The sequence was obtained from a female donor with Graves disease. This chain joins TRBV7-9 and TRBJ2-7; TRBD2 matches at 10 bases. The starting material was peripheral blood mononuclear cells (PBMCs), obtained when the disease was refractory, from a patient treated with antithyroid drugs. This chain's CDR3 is CASSSLAGESKQYF. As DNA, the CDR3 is TGTGCCAGCAGCTCTCTAGCGGGAGAATCCAAGCAGTACTTC.